This T cell receptor (beta chain) was captured by sequencing in a study of blood T cell repertoires in COVID-19. Looking at the study overall: COVID-19 samples collected from the United States, Italy and Spain covered acute and convalescent phases. From T cells, B-cell-depleted T cells, or PBMCs came the material, which was cDNA or gDNA.

In the original workflow: From reference gene primer amplification, estimates of nucleated cell counts were derived. The method was immunoSEQ multiplex PCR; TCRdb's version includes in-frame clones alone and lacks a portion of them. V, J and clone size reflect that table, while D and trimming were determined from the DNA. The data show 90,000 to 150,000 clones, 70% to 80% seen once. Specimen: peripheral blood. The receptor was isolated from a woman aged 80 or older with acute or convalescent COVID-19.

CDR3 bases: TGTGCCAGCAGGTCCCGACAGCCTGACCAGCCCCAGCATTTT. Translated: CASRSRQPDQPQHF. V and J are TRBV28 and TRBJ1-5; D perhaps matches TRBD1 (5 bases). V lost 6 bases and J lost 7, with 16 bases in between. The CDR3 sequence is 14 residues long. Germline lookup yields CDR1 MDHEN and CDR2 SYDVKM.